Listed below are T cell receptor beta chains from one sample, sequenced in a study of cytomegalovirus exposure and HLA in healthy donors. Clones were read by immunoSEQ multiplex PCR, and TCRdb kept only the in-frame ones, dropping some. Among 200,000 to 250,000 clones, over 60% were seen once, and the ten largest hold under 0.8%. The sequencing sample was made of PBMCs. These receptors originate from a man younger than 35 in good health and CMV-seronegative. The conserved cysteine and the conserved F or W are not part of the CDR3 here. Fields, in order: J gene, D gene, V gene, CDR3 protein. D genes are given only for firm matches.

j_gene: TRBJ2-6
d_gene: NA
v_gene: TRBV7-9
CDR3aa: ASSFAGANVLT

j_gene: TRBJ2-5
d_gene: NA
v_gene: TRBV7-8
CDR3aa: ASSLRGPGETQY

j_gene: NA
d_gene: TRBD2
v_gene: TRBV4-1
CDR3aa: ASSHKGGSTYEQY

j_gene: TRBJ1-2
d_gene: TRBD1
v_gene: TRBV6-5
CDR3aa: ASSYWTPGQGNGYT

j_gene: TRBJ1-2
d_gene: TRBD1
v_gene: TRBV6-1
CDR3aa: ASWIGGVDGYT

j_gene: TRBJ1-1
d_gene: NA
v_gene: TRBV14
CDR3aa: ASSQDRGRTEAF

j_gene: TRBJ2-7
d_gene: NA
v_gene: TRBV27
CDR3aa: ASIKTGGQGHEQY

j_gene: TRBJ2-1
d_gene: NA
v_gene: TRBV5-4
CDR3aa: ASSFRTASAQLDEQF

j_gene: TRBJ1-1
d_gene: NA
v_gene: TRBV5-4
CDR3aa: ASRLSVENTEAF

j_gene: TRBJ2-4
d_gene: NA
v_gene: TRBV14
CDR3aa: ASSQDLSLAKNIQY

j_gene: TRBJ1-3
d_gene: TRBD1
v_gene: TRBV5-1
CDR3aa: ASSQGQGDSGNTIY

j_gene: TRBJ2-1
d_gene: TRBD1
v_gene: TRBV5-4
CDR3aa: ASSLVQGIDNEQF

j_gene: TRBJ2-7
d_gene: NA
v_gene: TRBV1
CDR3aa: TSSQVRREGPYEQY

j_gene: TRBJ2-1
d_gene: NA
v_gene: TRBV18
CDR3aa: ASSPPSGFDEQF

j_gene: TRBJ1-5
d_gene: NA
v_gene: TRBV19
CDR3aa: ASEKGVSNQPQH

j_gene: TRBJ1-1
d_gene: NA
v_gene: TRBV5-5
CDR3aa: ASSSGNTEAF

j_gene: TRBJ1-4
d_gene: NA
v_gene: TRBV6-5
CDR3aa: ASSGKTGVGGKLF

j_gene: TRBJ2-5
d_gene: NA
v_gene: TRBV9
CDR3aa: ASSVGGASQETQY

j_gene: TRBJ2-7
d_gene: TRBD1
v_gene: TRBV7-8
CDR3aa: ASSTARGQYEQY

j_gene: TRBJ2-7
d_gene: TRBD1
v_gene: TRBV2
CDR3aa: ASSEDRDSGYEQY

j_gene: TRBJ1-1
d_gene: TRBD1
v_gene: TRBV19
CDR3aa: ASSIVQGGTEAF

j_gene: TRBJ1-1
d_gene: TRBD1
v_gene: TRBV2
CDR3aa: ASSDTGENTEAF

j_gene: TRBJ1-5
d_gene: TRBD1
v_gene: TRBV28
CDR3aa: ATTTQPGQGGNQPQH